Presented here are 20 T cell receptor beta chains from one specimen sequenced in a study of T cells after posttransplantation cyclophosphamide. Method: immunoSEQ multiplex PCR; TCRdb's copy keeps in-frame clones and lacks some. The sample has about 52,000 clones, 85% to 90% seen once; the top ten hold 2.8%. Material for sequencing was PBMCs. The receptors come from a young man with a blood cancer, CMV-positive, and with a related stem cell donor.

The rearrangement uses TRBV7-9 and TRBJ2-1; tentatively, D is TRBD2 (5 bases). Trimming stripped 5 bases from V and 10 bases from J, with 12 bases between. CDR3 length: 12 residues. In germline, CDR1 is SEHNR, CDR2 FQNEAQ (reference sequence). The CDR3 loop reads CASSQLTGEQFF. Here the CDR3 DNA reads TGTGCCAGCAGCCAGCTTACGGGGGAGCAGTTCTTC.

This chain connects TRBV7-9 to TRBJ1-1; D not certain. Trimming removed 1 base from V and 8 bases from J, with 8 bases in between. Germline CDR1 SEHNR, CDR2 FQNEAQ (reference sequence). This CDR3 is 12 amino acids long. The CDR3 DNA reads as TGTGCCAGCAGCTTAGAGGCCAGGGAAGCTTTCTTT. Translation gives CASSLEAREAFF.

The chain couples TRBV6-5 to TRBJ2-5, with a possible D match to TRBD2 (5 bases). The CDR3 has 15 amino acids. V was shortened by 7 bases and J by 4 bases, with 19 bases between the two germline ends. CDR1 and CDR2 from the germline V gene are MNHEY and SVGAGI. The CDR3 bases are TGTGCCAGCACCAAATACCCGATCGGGGTAGAGACCCAGTACTTC. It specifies CASTKYPIGVETQYF.

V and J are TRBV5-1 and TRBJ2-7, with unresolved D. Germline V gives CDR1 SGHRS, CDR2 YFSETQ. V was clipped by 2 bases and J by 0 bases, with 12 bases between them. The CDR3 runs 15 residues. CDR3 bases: TGCGCCAGCAGCTTTGCAGGCCTACGCTCCTACGAGCAGTACTTC. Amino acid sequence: CASSFAGLRSYEQYF.

This chain's CDR3 is CASSYSSGGTYGYTF. For the CDR3, the DNA is TGTGCCAGCAGTTACTCATCAGGGGGGACCTATGGCTACACCTTC. V and J are TRBV6-5 and TRBJ1-2; 7 nucleotides match TRBD1. V lost 0 bases to trimming and J lost 4 bases; unmatched junction nucleotides: 5. Germline CDR1 and CDR2: MNHEY and SVGAGI. The CDR3 has 15 residues.

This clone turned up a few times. Written as DNA, the CDR3 is TGTGCCAGCAGAGACGGACAGGGAATCGGCTACACCTTC. The encoded protein is CASRDGQGIGYTF. V gene TRBV2 combines with J gene TRBJ1-2; 8 nucleotides agree with TRBD1. V was clipped by 6 bases and J by 8 bases; unmatched bases: 8. CDR1 and CDR2 (germline): SNHLY, FYNNEI. CDR3 length: 13 amino acids.

The CDR3 here is CASSMKAGDIDEQYF. For the CDR3, the DNA is TGTGCCAGCAGTATGAAAGCCGGGGATATCGACGAGCAGTACTTC. This chain links TRBV4-2 with TRBJ2-7; D perhaps matches TRBD2 (5 bases). CDR1 is LGHNA and CDR2 is YNFKEQ in the germline V gene. Trimming took 6 bases from V and 5 from J, leaving 20 bases between them. This CDR3 is 15 amino acids long.

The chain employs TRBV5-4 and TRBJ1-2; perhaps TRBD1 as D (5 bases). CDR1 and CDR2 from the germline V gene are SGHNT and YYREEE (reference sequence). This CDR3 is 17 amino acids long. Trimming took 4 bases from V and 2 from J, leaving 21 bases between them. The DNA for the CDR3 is TGTGCCAGCAGCGCTAGCCCGTCGGGGGATAGAAACTATGGCTACACCTTC. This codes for CASSASPSGDRNYGYTF.

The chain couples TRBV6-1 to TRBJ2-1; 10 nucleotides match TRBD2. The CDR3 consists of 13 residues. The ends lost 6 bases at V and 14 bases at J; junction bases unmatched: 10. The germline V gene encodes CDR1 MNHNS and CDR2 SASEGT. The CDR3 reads CASSPTSGPREFF. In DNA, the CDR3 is TGTGCCAGCAGCCCGACTAGCGGGCCCCGGGAGTTCTTC.

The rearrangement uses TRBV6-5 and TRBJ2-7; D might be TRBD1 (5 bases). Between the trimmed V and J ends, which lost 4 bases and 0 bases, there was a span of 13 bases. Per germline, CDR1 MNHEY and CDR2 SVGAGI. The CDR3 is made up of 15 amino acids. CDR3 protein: CASSSGQGGSYEQYF. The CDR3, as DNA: TGTGCCAGCAGTTCTGGGCAGGGTGGCTCCTACGAGCAGTACTTC.

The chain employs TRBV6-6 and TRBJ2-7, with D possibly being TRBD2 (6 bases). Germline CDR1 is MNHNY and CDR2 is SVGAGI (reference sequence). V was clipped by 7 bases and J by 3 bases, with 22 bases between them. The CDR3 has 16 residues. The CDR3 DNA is TGTGCCAGCAAGGGCATCTCGGGGGTTAGTTACTACGAGCAGTACTTC. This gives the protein CASKGISGVSYYEQYF.

The chain's CDR3 is CASSSQGAWDTEAFF. Written as DNA, the CDR3 is TGTGCCAGCAGTTCGCAGGGGGCATGGGACACTGAAGCTTTCTTT. This chain joins TRBV27 and TRBJ1-1; TRBD1 aligns across 8 bases. From germline, CDR1 is MNHEY and CDR2 SMNVEV (reference sequence). V lost 4 bases to trimming and J lost 3 bases; unmatched junction nucleotides: 7. This CDR3 is built from 15 residues.

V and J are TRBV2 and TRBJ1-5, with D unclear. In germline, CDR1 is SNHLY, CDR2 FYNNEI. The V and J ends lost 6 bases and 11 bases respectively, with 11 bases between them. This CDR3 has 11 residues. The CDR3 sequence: CASSTERAQHF. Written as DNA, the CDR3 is TGTGCCAGCAGCACTGAGAGAGCCCAGCATTTT.

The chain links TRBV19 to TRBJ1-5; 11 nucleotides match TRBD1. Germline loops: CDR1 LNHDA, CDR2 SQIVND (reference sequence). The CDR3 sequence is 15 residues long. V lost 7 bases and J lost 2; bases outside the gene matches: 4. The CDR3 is CASTRDRGGNQPQHF. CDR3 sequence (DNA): TGTGCCAGTACCCGGGACAGGGGGGGCAATCAGCCCCAGCATTTT.

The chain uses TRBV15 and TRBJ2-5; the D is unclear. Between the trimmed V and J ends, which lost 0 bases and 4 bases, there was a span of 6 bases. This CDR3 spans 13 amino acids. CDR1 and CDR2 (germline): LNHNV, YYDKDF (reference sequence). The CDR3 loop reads CATSRDSRETQYF. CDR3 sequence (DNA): TGTGCCACCAGCAGAGATTCGAGAGAGACCCAGTACTTC.

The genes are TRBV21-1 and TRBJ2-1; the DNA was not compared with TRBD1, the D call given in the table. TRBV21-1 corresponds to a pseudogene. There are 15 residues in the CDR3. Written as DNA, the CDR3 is TGTGCCAGCAGTGAAAGGACAGGGAAATACAATGAGCAGTTCTTC. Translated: CASSERTGKYNEQFF.

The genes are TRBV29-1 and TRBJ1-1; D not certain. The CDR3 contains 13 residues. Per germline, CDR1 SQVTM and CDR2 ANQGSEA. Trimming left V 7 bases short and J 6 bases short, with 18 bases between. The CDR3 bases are TGCAGCGCCTCTTTTCGGGGTTTCCCTGAAGCTTTCTTT. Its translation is CSASFRGFPEAFF.

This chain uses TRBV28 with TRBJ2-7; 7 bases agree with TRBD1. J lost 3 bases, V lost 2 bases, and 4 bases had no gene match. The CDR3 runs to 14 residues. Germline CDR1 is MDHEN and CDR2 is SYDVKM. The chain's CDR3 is CASSLIGGLYEQYF. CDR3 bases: TGTGCCAGCAGTTTAATAGGGGGCCTCTACGAGCAGTACTTC.

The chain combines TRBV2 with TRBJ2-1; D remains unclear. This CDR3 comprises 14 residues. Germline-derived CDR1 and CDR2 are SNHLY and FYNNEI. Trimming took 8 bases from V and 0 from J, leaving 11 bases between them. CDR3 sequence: CASGLASSYNEQFF. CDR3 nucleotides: TGTGCCAGCGGGCTCGCGAGCTCCTACAATGAGCAGTTCTTC. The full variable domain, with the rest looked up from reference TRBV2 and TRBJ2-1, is EPEVTQTPSHQVTQMGQEVILRCVPISNHLYFYWYRQILGQKVEFLVSFYNNEISEKSEIFDDQFSVERPDGSNFTLKIRSTKLEDSAMYFCASGLASSYNEQFFGPGTRLTVL.

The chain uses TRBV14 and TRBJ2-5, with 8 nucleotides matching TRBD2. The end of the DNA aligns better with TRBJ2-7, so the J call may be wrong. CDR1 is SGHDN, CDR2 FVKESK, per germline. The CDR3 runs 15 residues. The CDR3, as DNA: TGTGCCAGCAGCCAACTGGGGACTAGGATCGACGAGCAGTACTTC. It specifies CASSQLGTRIDEQYF.